These 9 T cell receptor beta chains share one sample of origin, sequenced in a study of technical replicates of blood from a handful of donors. TCRdb's table, derived via immunoSEQ multiplex PCR, lists solely in-frame clones and lacks some. The sample yields about 66,000 clones, around 91% seen once. Sequencing was carried out using T cells isolated from PBMCs. The origin of the receptors is a human donor in good health.

The CDR3 protein is CASSQNLGYEQYF. CDR3 in DNA: TGCGCCAGCAGCCAGAATCTAGGCTACGAGCAGTACTTC. The chain has TRBV4-1 and TRBJ2-7; D ambiguous. This CDR3 region has 13 residues. V lost 3 bases to trimming and J lost 3 bases, with 9 bases between them. Germline CDR1 and CDR2: MGHRA and YSYEKL.

This sequence joins TRBV14 and TRBJ2-1; maybe TRBD1 (5 bases). CDR3 size: 17 residues. Trimming left V 0 bases short and J 5 bases short, with 17 bases between. Germline assignment: CDR1 SGHDN and CDR2 FVKESK. The CDR3 reads CASSQDQGGWGDNEQFF. As DNA, the CDR3 is TGTGCCAGCAGCCAAGATCAGGGTGGGTGGGGTGACAATGAGCAGTTCTTC.

This clone was detected only once. This rearrangement joins TRBV5-4 to TRBJ1-1, with D unclear. Germline-derived CDR1 and CDR2 are SGHNT and YYREEE (reference sequence). Trimming removed 1 base at V and 4 bases at J, with 14 bases between. The CDR3 has 15 residues. CDR3 DNA: TGTGCCAGCAGCTTGCTTTTTCTTGGGAGCACTGAAGCTTTCTTT. Protein: CASSLLFLGSTEAFF.

The chain employs TRBV10-3 and TRBJ2-2, with 11 bases identical to TRBD1. The J segment lost 5 bases and the V segment lost 2 bases, leaving 10 bases of the junction unmatched. Per germline, CDR1 ENHRY and CDR2 SYGVKD. The CDR3 covers 18 residues. This CDR3 reads CAISEIQGQGGYTGELFF. CDR3 in DNA: TGTGCCATCAGTGAGATTCAGGGACAGGGGGGTTATACCGGGGAGCTGTTTTTT.

The chain links TRBV5-4 to TRBJ2-1, with 9 bases fitting TRBD2. Trimming at V came to 2 bases and at J to 0 bases, leaving 3 bases not matched to a gene. The CDR3 length is 16 residues. Germline lookup yields CDR1 SGHNT and CDR2 YYREEE (reference sequence). CDR3 in amino acids: CASSFGLAHSYNEQFF. In nucleotides, the CDR3 is TGTGCCAGCAGCTTCGGACTAGCGCACTCCTACAATGAGCAGTTCTTC.

The J gene is TRBJ1-5, the V gene TRBV4-3; 10 bases align to TRBD1. Germline V gene data show CDR1 as LGHNA and CDR2 as YSLEER. Trimming removed 0 bases from V and 5 bases from J; junction bases left unmatched: 4. The CDR3 consists of 16 residues. This CDR3 reads CASSQDRQGAYQPQHF. In nucleotides, the CDR3 is TGCGCCAGCAGCCAAGATCGACAGGGGGCCTATCAGCCCCAGCATTTT.

The J gene is TRBJ2-1, the V gene TRBV6-1, with D perhaps matching TRBD2 (6 bases). Germline V CDR1 and CDR2: MNHNS, SASEGT. This CDR3 contains 12 residues. Trimming cost V 6 bases and J 8 bases, with 11 bases left between them. CDR3 sequence: CASRWSGDEQFF. The CDR3 DNA is TGTGCCAGCAGGTGGTCGGGGGATGAGCAGTTCTTC.

This chain links TRBV27 with TRBJ1-1; no definite D call. Germline assignment: CDR1 MNHEY and CDR2 SMNVEV (reference sequence). The CDR3 sequence is 13 residues long. V shed 5 bases and J shed 5 bases, with 12 bases lying between them. The CDR3 region has the DNA TGTGCCAGCAGTCGCGGACTATATACTGAAGCTTTCTTT. Translating gives CASSRGLYTEAFF.

The chain recombines TRBV5-5 with TRBJ2-7; 7 nucleotides agree with TRBD2. Germline trimming cut 4 bases from V and 3 bases from J; bases unmatched to any gene: 16. Looked up from germline, CDR1 is SGHKS and CDR2 is YYEKEE (reference sequence). CDR3 length: 17 amino acids. The CDR3 DNA sequence: TGTGCCAGCAGCGAGCTCCCACCCAGCGGGGACTACTACGAGCAGTACTTC. Amino acids: CASSELPPSGDYYEQYF.